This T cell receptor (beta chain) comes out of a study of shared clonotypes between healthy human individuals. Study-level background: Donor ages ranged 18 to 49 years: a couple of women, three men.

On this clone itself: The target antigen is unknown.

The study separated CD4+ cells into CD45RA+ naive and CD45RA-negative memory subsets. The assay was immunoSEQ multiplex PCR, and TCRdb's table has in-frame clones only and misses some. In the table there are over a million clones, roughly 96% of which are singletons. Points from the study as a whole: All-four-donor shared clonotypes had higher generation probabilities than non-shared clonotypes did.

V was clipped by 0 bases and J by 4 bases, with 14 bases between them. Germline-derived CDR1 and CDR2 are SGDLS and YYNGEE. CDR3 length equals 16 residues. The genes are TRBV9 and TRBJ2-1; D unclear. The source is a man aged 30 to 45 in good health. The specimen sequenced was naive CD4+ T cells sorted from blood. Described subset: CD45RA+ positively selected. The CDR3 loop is CASSVVGRNSYNEQFF. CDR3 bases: TGTGCCAGCAGCGTAGTAGGTAGGAACTCATACAATGAGCAGTTCTTC.